The 2 T cell receptor beta chains in this list originate from one sample, sequenced in a study of T cell responses to AZD1222 COVID-19 vaccine. The protocol was immunoSEQ multiplex PCR, while the TCRdb copy is restricted to in-frame clones and leaves out a portion. The sample lists 130,000 to 150,000 clones, over 80% seen once, with around 2.8% in the top ten. Sample: peripheral blood, taken on day 0 of MenACWY control vaccination. The receptors originated from an adult in good health.

This chain connects TRBV5-3 to TRBJ2-5; 7 nucleotides agree with TRBD1. TRBV5-3 is treated as an ORF (open reading frame) with a function not yet certain. This CDR3 spans 15 amino acids. V gave up 4 bases and J gave up 0 bases; unmatched junction bases: 6. The CDR3 reads CARSPTDRDQETQYF. The CDR3 DNA is TGTGCCAGAAGCCCAACTGACAGGGACCAAGAGACCCAGTACTTC.

The rearrangement joins TRBV30 to TRBJ1-1; D call uncertain. The CDR3 has 14 residues. V was trimmed by 4 bases and J by 0 bases, leaving 12 bases between them. Germline lookup yields CDR1 GTSNPN and CDR2 SVGIG (reference sequence). DNA for the CDR3: TGTGCCTGGACCTTAGGACGGTTGAACACTGAAGCTTTCTTT. This codes for CAWTLGRLNTEAFF.